Listed below are T cell receptor beta chains from one sample, sequenced in a study of blood T cell repertoires in COVID-19. Sequencing was performed with immunoSEQ multiplex PCR; in TCRdb, only in-frame clones are kept and a portion is missing. Of about 320,000 clones in the sample, around 90% were seen once. The specimen was PBMCs or T cells enriched from blood (not recorded which). These receptors were taken from a man aged 55 to 69 who had recovered from COVID-19. Both conserved end residues are part of each CDR3. Each record gives: CDR3 protein, V gene, CDR3 length.

CDR3: CASSQAGADFNQPQHF; V: TRBV4-2; length: 16
CDR3: CASMGHPGTLQETQYF; V: TRBV28; length: 16
CDR3: CASSSQGSYGYTF; V: TRBV3-1/TRBV3-2; length: 13
CDR3: CASSHRRDTQYF; V: TRBV14; length: 12
CDR3: CASSPSHRDRSGNTIYF; V: TRBV18; length: 17
CDR3: CASSLGQINQPQHF; V: TRBV28; length: 14
CDR3: CASSQDRLTAGNTIYF; V: TRBV14; length: 16
CDR3: CSAVPDRSQETQYF; V: TRBV29-1; length: 14
CDR3: CASSEWTGYEKLFF; V: TRBV2; length: 14
CDR3: CASSLALGRENEQFF; V: TRBV5-1; length: 15
CDR3: CASSIFSWDTNTQYF; V: TRBV19; length: 15
CDR3: CAISWDSQETQYF; V: TRBV10-3; length: 13
CDR3: CASSLQAGATDTQYF; V: TRBV7-3; length: 15
CDR3: CATSDGGAITQPQHF; V: TRBV24-1; length: 15
CDR3: CATSDTQAGIYNEQFF; V: TRBV24-1; length: 16
CDR3: CATSQGLGQPQHF; V: TRBV12-5; length: 13
CDR3: CASSGQLPTNEKLFF; V: TRBV2; length: 15
CDR3: CASSVPNRGGSTGELFF; V: TRBV9; length: 17
CDR3: CASSYAGDRETDTQYF; V: TRBV6-5; length: 16
CDR3: CASRPDRGIGNEQFF; V: TRBV19; length: 15
CDR3: CASSLAGGSSYEQYF; V: TRBV27; length: 15
CDR3: CASSLIGGALGSYGYTF; V: TRBV9; length: 17
CDR3: CASSSGTGLEQYF; V: TRBV5-1; length: 13
CDR3: CASQFFSTDTQYF; V: TRBV5-6; length: 13
CDR3: CASSREGRTRNEQFF; V: TRBV3-1/TRBV3-2; length: 15
CDR3: CASRQTLAKNIQYF; V: TRBV7-2; length: 14
CDR3: CASSQGDNTSPLHF; V: TRBV14; length: 14